The 12 T cell receptor beta chains below all came from one sample that was sequenced in a study of OX40 agonist ivuxolimab in advanced cancers. Only in-frame clones appear in the TCRdb table, and some are missing; sequencing was by immunoSEQ multiplex PCR. This sample has 77,000 or so clones, with about nine tenths found just once. This specimen was CD4+ or CD8+ T cells sorted from blood, taken in a trial of the OX40 agonist ivuxolimab. The origin of the receptors is an adult with an advanced solid tumor such as melanoma, head and neck, liver or kidney cancer.

The chain joins TRBV29-1 to TRBJ1-3, with 8 bases identical to TRBD1. V lost 7 bases and J lost 7; bases outside the gene matches: 3. The CDR3 spans 11 residues. Germline V gene lookup returns CDR1 SQVTM and CDR2 ANQGSEA. In DNA form, the CDR3 reads TGCAGCGCCGACAGGGGTAACACCATATATTTT. Translated, it gives CSADRGNTIYF.

The V call is TRBV7-2, the J call TRBJ1-5; tentatively, D is TRBD1 (5 bases). V lost 3 bases and J lost 2, with 11 bases in between. This CDR3 has 15 amino acids. CDR1 SGHTA and CDR2 FQGNSA come from the germline V gene. CDR3 sequence (DNA): TGTGCCAGCAGCTTGTTGGGGGGGGGCAATCAGCCCCAGCATTTT. Amino acids: CASSLLGGGNQPQHF.

This clone qualifies as medium-sized. The chain joins TRBV4-2 to TRBJ1-5, with a weak D call TRBD1 (5 bases). Per the germline V gene, CDR1 is LGHNA and CDR2 is YNFKEQ. V lost 5 bases and J lost 3, with 14 bases in between. CDR3 length: 15 amino acids. The CDR3, as DNA: TGTGCCAGCAGCGGAGGGGACGGGCACAATCAGCCCCAGCATTTT. Its protein product is CASSGGDGHNQPQHF.

J is TRBJ1-5 and V is TRBV27; 8 positions match TRBD1. The V segment lost 6 bases and the J segment 6 bases; nucleotides outside the gene matches: 7. This CDR3 has 14 residues. The germline V gene has CDR1 MNHEY and CDR2 SMNVEV (reference sequence). This CDR3 is CASRRTGSGQPQHF. Written as DNA, the CDR3 is TGTGCCAGCAGAAGGACAGGGAGCGGTCAGCCCCAGCATTTT.

The chain has TRBV19 and TRBJ2-1; D is uncertain. Trimming took off 5 bases at V and 7 bases at J, with 12 bases between the two ends. The CDR3 spans 13 residues. The germline gives CDR1 LNHDA, CDR2 SQIVND (reference sequence). In DNA form, the CDR3 reads TGTGCCAGTAGTCCCCAAGGATTAAATGAGCAGTTCTTC. Amino acid sequence: CASSPQGLNEQFF. The full variable domain, rest sourced from reference TRBV19 and TRBJ2-1, is DGGITQSPKYLFRKEGQNVTLSCEQNLNHDAMYWYRQDPGQGLRLIYYSQIVNDFQKGDIAEGYSVSREKKESFPLTVTSAQKNPTAFYLCASSPQGLNEQFFGPGTRLTVL.

This clone was seen once. The V gene is TRBV6-1, the J gene TRBJ1-2; a possible D gene is TRBD1 (6 bases). There are 13 residues in the CDR3. The ends were cut back, 7 bases at V and 4 bases at J, with 13 bases in the middle. The germline gives CDR1 MNHNS, CDR2 SASEGT. CDR3 residues: CASTTRGSYGYTF. In nucleotides, the CDR3 is TGTGCCAGCACAACCAGGGGTAGCTATGGCTACACCTTC.

This chain uses TRBV18 with TRBJ2-7; TRBD2 aligns across 12 bases. The CDR3 length is 15 residues. CDR1 and CDR2 from the germline V gene are KGHSH and LQKENI. The V and J ends lost 5 bases and 3 bases, in that order; junction bases with no gene match: 5. The CDR3 protein is CASSSGLAGRYEQYF. The DNA of the CDR3 is TGTGCCAGCTCATCCGGACTAGCGGGGCGCTACGAGCAGTACTTC. The variable domain in full, completed from reference TRBV18 and TRBJ2-7, reads NAGVMQNPRHLVRRRGQEARLRCSPMKGHSHVYWYRQLPEEGLKFMVYLQKENIIDESGMPKERFSAEFPKEGPSILRIQQVVRGDSAAYFCASSSGLAGRYEQYFGPGTRLTVT.

The rearrangement uses TRBV14 and TRBJ1-4; D is perhaps TRBD1 (5 bases). This CDR3 comprises 13 residues. The V end lost 5 bases, the J end lost 3 bases, and 7 bases lay between the germline ends. Germline lookup yields CDR1 SGHDN and CDR2 FVKESK. CDR3 loop: CASSKGPNEKLFF. Written as DNA, the CDR3 is TGTGCCAGCAGCAAGGGGCCTAATGAAAAACTGTTTTTT.

The chain joins TRBV6-1 to TRBJ1-1; TRBD1 is a possible D gene (5 bases). CDR3 length: 14 residues. In germline, CDR1 is MNHNS, CDR2 SASEGT. Trimming removed 2 bases at V and 1 base at J, with 8 bases between. The CDR3 loop reads CASSERGGNTEAFF. The CDR3 DNA sequence: TGTGCCAGCAGTGAACGCGGGGGGAACACTGAAGCTTTCTTT.

The CDR3, as DNA: TGTGCCAGCAGCCCTCGGTGGAGGACCGATCTCAATGAGCAGTTCTTC. This translates into CASSPRWRTDLNEQFF. This rearrangement joins TRBV7-9 to TRBJ2-1, with D possibly being TRBD2 (5 bases). The V gene's germline CDR1 is SEHNR and CDR2 FQNEAQ (reference sequence). The length of the CDR3 is 16 residues. Trimming cost V 5 bases and J 6 bases, with 20 bases left between them. Looking up the rest from reference TRBV7-9 and TRBJ2-1 gives the full variable domain: DTGVSQNPRHKITKRGQNVTFRCDPISEHNRLYWYRQTLGQGPEFLTYFQNEAQLEKSRLLSDRFSAERPKGSFSTLEIQRTEQGDSAMYLCASSPRWRTDLNEQFFGPGTRLTVL.

V and J are TRBV4-2 and TRBJ2-7; 7 positions agree with TRBD1. This CDR3 comprises 15 residues. With V trimmed by 5 bases and J by 4 bases, 11 bases remained unmatched. Germline V lookup: CDR1 LGHNA, CDR2 YNFKEQ. The CDR3 protein is CASSSTTAGGYEQYF. Here the CDR3 DNA reads TGTGCCAGCAGCTCCACCACCGCAGGGGGATACGAGCAGTACTTC.

The chain links TRBV6-6 to TRBJ2-5; TRBD2 agrees at 7 bases. With 2 bases clipped from V and 7 bases from J, the junction kept 7 bases outside the gene matches. The germline CDR1 and CDR2 sequences are MNHNY and SVGAGI (reference sequence). CDR3 length: 14 residues. The CDR3 is CASSYQTGGGTQYF. CDR3 bases: TGTGCCAGCAGTTACCAAACGGGGGGAGGGACCCAGTACTTC.